Presented here are 11 T cell receptor beta chains from one specimen sequenced in a study of T cell clonality in common variable immunodeficiency. Clones were sequenced by immunoSEQ multiplex PCR, and TCRdb holds only the in-frame ones, with some missing. This sample includes some 52,000 clones with no singletons; its ten biggest clones take up approximately 3%. The sample was peripheral blood mononuclear cells. The origin of the receptors is a person between 18 and 70 years old in good health.

This clone was counted many times. The read terminates 3 residues before the CDR3 end, so the remaining end is supplied by the germline J gene. This sequence joins TRBV12-5 and TRBJ2-7; 12 nucleotides line up with TRBD1. Germline values: CDR1 LGHNT, CDR2 FRNRAP. This CDR3 has 15 amino acids. Germline trimming cut 6 bases from V and 2 bases from J; bases unmatched to any gene: 5. CDR3 region: CASGGDRGQPYEQYF. The part of the CDR3 DNA that was read is TGTGCTAGTGGAGGGGACAGGGGGCAACCCTACGAG.

As for this clone: The CDR3 is cut off 3 residues early in the read; its end comes from the germline J gene. This chain connects TRBV19 to TRBJ1-2, with D perhaps TRBD1 (6 bases). The germline V gene encodes CDR1 LNHDA and CDR2 SQIVND (reference sequence). This CDR3 has 15 amino acids. CDR3 loop: CASSIVIGSGVGYTF. The CDR3 DNA, read in part, is TGTGCCAGTAGTATAGTAATTGGGTCAGGGGTCGGC.

This clone was seen ten or more times. Read coverage stops 3 residues before the CDR3 terminus; the germline J gene supplies the remainder. The genes are TRBV18 and TRBJ1-5; TRBD1 is a possible D gene (6 bases). This CDR3 has 13 amino acids. Germline lookup yields CDR1 KGHSH and CDR2 LQKENI. V was trimmed by 4 bases and J by 5 bases, leaving 9 bases between them. Partial CDR3 DNA: TGTGCCAGCTCACGGACAGTAGATCAGCCC. Protein sequence: CASSRTVDQP. The whole CDR3 is CASSRTVDQPQHF. The whole variable domain, filled in from reference TRBV18 and TRBJ1-5, reads NAGVMQNPRHLVRRRGQEARLRCSPMKGHSHVYWYRQLPEEGLKFMVYLQKENIIDESGMPKERFSAEFPKEGPSILRIQQVVRGDSAAYFCASSRTVDQPQHFGDGTRLSIL.

For this clone: The sequenced fragment ends 3 residues before the CDR3 boundary, so the rest is inferred from the germline J gene. This chain uses TRBV11-3 with TRBJ2-5; D unclear. Trimming cost V 1 base and J 5 bases, with 11 bases left between them. Germline values: CDR1 SGHNT, CDR2 YENEEA. This CDR3 has 14 amino acids. The part of the CDR3 DNA that was read is TGTGCCAGCAGCTTAGGGCCGAGTTCGGAGACC. Its translation is CASSLGPSSET. The CDR3 in full is CASSLGPSSETQYF.

This clone was counted many times. The CDR3 extends 3 residues past the end of the read, so its final part is completed from the germline J gene. The chain carries TRBV7-2 and TRBJ2-5, with D perhaps matching TRBD1 (5 bases). This CDR3 region has 14 residues. The germline V gene has CDR1 SGHTA and CDR2 FQGNSA. V dropped 7 bases and J dropped 4 bases, with 16 bases sitting between them. CDR3 DNA (partial): TGTGCCAGCACCAAAGGGGCTCTCCTAGAGACC. This gives the protein CASTKGALLET. The complete CDR3 protein is CASTKGALLETQYF.

This clone has a count of ten or more. The read comes to an end 3 residues before the CDR3 does, leaving the germline J gene to fill in the end. The rearrangement links TRBV20-1 to TRBJ2-1, with 9 positions matching TRBD2. CDR1 is DFQATT and CDR2 is SNEGSKA in the germline V gene (reference sequence). The V segment lost 3 bases and the J segment 7 bases; nucleotides outside the gene matches: 4. The CDR3 is made up of 13 amino acids. CDR3 sequence: CSASGLARNEQFF. The sequenced part of the CDR3 DNA is TGCAGTGCTAGCGGACTAGCGAGGAATGAG.

This clone has ten or more counts. CDR3 protein: CASSLTSGSWETQYF. Incomplete CDR3 DNA: TGTGCCAGCTCACTTACTAGCGGGAGTTGGGAGACC. The chain uses TRBV18 and TRBJ2-5, with TRBD2 identical over 11 bases. The sequenced fragment ends 3 residues before the CDR3 boundary, so the rest is inferred from the germline J gene. The CDR3 length is 15 residues. Germline CDR1 and CDR2: KGHSH and LQKENI. The V gene end was trimmed by 4 bases and the J gene end by 5 bases; junction bases not matched to a gene: 6.

This clone was recorded many times. The read falls 3 residues short of the CDR3 end, and the missing part is taken from the germline J gene. The chain carries TRBV5-5 and TRBJ2-2; 7 bases match TRBD1. CDR1 is SGHKS, CDR2 YYEKEE, per germline (reference sequence). The junction had 3 bases not matched to a gene; V was cut back by 4 bases and J by 0 bases. CDR3 length: 15 residues. The CDR3 loop reads CASSKTGTNTGELFF. CDR3 bases read: TGTGCCAGCAGCAAGACAGGGACGAACACCGGGGAG. Looking up the rest from reference TRBV5-5 and TRBJ2-2 gives the full variable domain: DAGVTQSPTHLIKTRGQQVTLRCSPISGHKSVSWYQQVLGQGPQFIFQYYEKEERGRGNFPDRFSARQFPNYSSELNVNALLLGDSALYLCASSKTGTNTGELFFGEGSRLTVL.

The table lists this clone with many counts. The observed sequence ends 3 residues before the CDR3 terminus, with the missing tail filled in from the germline J gene. The J gene is TRBJ1-1, the V gene TRBV10-3; D is perhaps TRBD1 (6 bases). Germline V CDR1 and CDR2: ENHRY, SYGVKD. The CDR3 length is 14 residues. Trimming cost V 7 bases and J 1 base, with 13 bases left between them. The DNA read from the CDR3 is TGTGCCATCAAACCAGGACAGTCGAACACTGAA. Its translation: CAIKPGQSNTE. The whole CDR3 sequence reads CAIKPGQSNTEAFF.

This clone was seen repeatedly, ten times or more. With the read ending 3 residues before the CDR3 end, the germline J gene is used to fill in that end. The chain joins TRBV7-2 to TRBJ2-7; D uncertain. The ends were cut back, 5 bases at V and 3 bases at J, with 17 bases in the middle. This CDR3 has 15 amino acids. Germline V gene sequence: CDR1 SGHTA, CDR2 FQGNSA. The sequenced part of the CDR3 DNA is TGTGCCAGCAGCCCTACCCCGTTCCGAGACTACGAG. It yields the protein CASSPTPFRDYE. The entire CDR3 protein reads CASSPTPFRDYEQYF.

In its sample, this clone was seen many times. Read coverage stops 3 residues before the CDR3 terminus; the germline J gene supplies the remainder. The chain recombines TRBV20-1 with TRBJ2-7, with 10 bases lining up with TRBD2. The length of the CDR3 is 14 residues. V trimming: 5 bases; J trimming: 2 bases; junction bases outside the gene matches: 6. The germline V gene has CDR1 DFQATT and CDR2 SNEGSKA (reference sequence). The part of the CDR3 DNA that was read is TGCAGTGCTTCCCGGACTAGCGGCACCTACGAG. Its protein product is CSASRTSGTYE. The complete CDR3 protein is CSASRTSGTYEQYF.